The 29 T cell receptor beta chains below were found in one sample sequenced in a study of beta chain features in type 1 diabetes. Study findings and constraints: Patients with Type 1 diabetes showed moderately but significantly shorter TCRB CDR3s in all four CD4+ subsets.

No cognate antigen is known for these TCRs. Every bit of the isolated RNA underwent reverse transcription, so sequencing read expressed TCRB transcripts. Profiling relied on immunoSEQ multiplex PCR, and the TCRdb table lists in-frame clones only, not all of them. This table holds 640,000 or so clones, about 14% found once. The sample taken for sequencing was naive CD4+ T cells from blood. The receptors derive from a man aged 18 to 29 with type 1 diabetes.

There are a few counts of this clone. CDR3 protein: CASSLFGGANNQPQHF. The CDR3 coding sequence is TGTGCCAGCAGCTTGTTCGGGGGGGCCAACAATCAGCCCCAGCATTTT. This chain joins TRBV5-4 and TRBJ1-5, with D possibly TRBD1 on 6 matching bases. The CDR3 extends over 16 amino acids. Germline V gene sequence: CDR1 SGHNT, CDR2 YYREEE (reference sequence). V dropped 1 base and J dropped 3 bases, with 14 bases sitting between them.

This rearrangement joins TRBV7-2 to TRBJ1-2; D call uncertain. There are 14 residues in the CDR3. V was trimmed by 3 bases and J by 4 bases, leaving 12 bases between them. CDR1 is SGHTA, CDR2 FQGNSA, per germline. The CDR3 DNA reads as TGTGCCAGCAGCTTGAACCCACAGAGCTATGGCTACACCTTC. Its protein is CASSLNPQSYGYTF.

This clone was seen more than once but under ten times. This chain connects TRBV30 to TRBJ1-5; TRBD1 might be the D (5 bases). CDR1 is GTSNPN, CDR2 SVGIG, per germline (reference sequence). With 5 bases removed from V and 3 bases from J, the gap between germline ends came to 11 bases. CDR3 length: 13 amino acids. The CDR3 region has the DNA TGTGCCTGGGAGGCAGGGCACAATCAGCCCCAGCATTTT. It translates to CAWEAGHNQPQHF. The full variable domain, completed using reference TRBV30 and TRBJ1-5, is SQTIHQWPATLVQPVGSPLSLECTVEGTSNPNLYWYRQAAGRGLQLLFYSVGIGQISSEVPQNLSASRPQDRQFILSSKKLLLSDSGFYLCAWEAGHNQPQHFGDGTRLSIL.

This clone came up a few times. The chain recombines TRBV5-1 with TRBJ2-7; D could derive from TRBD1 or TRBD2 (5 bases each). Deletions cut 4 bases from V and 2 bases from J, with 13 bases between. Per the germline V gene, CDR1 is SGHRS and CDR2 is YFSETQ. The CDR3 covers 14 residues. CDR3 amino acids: CASSPPLGAYEQYF. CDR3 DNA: TGCGCCAGCAGCCCGCCGTTGGGGGCCTACGAGCAGTACTTC.

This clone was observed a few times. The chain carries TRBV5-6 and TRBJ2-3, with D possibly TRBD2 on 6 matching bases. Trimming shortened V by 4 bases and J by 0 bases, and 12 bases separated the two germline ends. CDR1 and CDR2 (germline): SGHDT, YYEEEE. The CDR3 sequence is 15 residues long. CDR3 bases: TGTGCCAGCAGCCTCCCGAGCGGGAGCACAGATACGCAGTATTTT. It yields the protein CASSLPSGSTDTQYF.

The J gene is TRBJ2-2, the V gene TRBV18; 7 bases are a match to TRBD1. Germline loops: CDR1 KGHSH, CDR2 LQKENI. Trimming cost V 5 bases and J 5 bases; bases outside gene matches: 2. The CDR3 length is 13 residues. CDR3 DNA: TGTGCCAGCTCATCGACAGGGACCGGGGAGCTGTTTTTT. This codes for CASSSTGTGELFF.

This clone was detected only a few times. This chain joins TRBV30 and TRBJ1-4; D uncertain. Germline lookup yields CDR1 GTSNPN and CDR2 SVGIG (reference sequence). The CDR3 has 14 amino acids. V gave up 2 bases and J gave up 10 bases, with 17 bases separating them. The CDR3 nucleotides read TGTGCCTGGAGTTCCGACATCACAAGAGGAAAACTGTTTTTT. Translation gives CAWSSDITRGKLFF.

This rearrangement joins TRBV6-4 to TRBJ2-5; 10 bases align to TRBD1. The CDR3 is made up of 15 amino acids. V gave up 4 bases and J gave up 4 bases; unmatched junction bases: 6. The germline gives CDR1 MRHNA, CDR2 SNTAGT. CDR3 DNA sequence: TGTGCCAGCAGTGCCGTGACAGGGGGCGTAGAGACCCAGTACTTC. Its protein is CASSAVTGGVETQYF.

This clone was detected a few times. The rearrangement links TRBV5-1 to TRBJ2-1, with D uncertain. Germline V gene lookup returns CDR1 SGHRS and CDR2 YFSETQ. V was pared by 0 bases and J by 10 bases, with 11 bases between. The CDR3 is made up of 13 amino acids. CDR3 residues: CASSLGPLGEQFF. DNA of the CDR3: TGCGCCAGCAGCTTGGGCCCCCTCGGGGAGCAGTTCTTC.

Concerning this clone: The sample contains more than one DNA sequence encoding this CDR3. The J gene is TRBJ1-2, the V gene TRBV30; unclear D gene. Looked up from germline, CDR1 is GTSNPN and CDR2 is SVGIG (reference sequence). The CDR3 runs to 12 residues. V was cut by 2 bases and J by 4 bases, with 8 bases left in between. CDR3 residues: CAWSPGLYGYTF. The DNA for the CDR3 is TGTGCCTGGAGTCCAGGACTCTATGGCTACACCTTC.

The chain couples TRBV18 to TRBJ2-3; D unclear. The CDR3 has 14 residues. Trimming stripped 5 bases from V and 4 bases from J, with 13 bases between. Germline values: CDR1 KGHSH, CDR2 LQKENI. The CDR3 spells CASSSLTLPDTQYF. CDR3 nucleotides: TGTGCCAGCTCAAGCTTGACTCTCCCAGATACGCAGTATTTT.

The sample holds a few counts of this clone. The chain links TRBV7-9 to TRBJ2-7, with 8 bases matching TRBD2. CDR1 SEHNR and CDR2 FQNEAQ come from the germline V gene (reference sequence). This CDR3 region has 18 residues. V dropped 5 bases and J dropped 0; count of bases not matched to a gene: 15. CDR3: CASSLEGWLTSGSYEQYF. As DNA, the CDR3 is TGTGCCAGCAGCCTAGAAGGATGGCTAACTAGCGGCTCCTACGAGCAGTACTTC.

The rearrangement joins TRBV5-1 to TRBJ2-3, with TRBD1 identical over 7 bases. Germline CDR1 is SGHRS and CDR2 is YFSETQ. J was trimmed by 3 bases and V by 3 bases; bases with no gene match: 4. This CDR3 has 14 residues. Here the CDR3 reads CASSWETGTDTQYF. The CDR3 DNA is TGCGCCAGCAGCTGGGAGACAGGGACAGATACGCAGTATTTT. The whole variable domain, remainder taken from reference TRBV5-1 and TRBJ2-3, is KAGVTQTPRYLIKTRGQQVTLSCSPISGHRSVSWYQQTPGQGLQFLFEYFSETQRNKGNFPGRFSGRQFSNSRSEMNVSTLELGDSALYLCASSWETGTDTQYFGPGTRLTVL.

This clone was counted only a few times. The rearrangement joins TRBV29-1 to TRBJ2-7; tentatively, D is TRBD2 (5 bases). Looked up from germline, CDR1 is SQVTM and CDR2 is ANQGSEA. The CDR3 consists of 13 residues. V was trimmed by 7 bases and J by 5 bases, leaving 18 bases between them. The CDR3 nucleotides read TGCAGCGAACTTGAGAGGGTGAGCCACGAGCAGTACTTC. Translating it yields CSELERVSHEQYF.

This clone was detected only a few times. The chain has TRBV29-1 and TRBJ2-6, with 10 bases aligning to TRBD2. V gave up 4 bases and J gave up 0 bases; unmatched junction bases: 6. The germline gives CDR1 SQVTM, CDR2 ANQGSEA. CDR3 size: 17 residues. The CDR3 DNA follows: TGCAGCGTTGGAACTAGCGGGAAAAGCTCTGGGGCCAACGTCCTGACTTTC. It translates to CSVGTSGKSSGANVLTF.

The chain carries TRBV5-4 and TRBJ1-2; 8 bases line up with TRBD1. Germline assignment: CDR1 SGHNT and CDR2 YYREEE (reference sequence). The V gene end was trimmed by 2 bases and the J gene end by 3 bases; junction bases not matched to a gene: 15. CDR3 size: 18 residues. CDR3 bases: TGTGCCAGCAGCTTCGAACCAGGGGGCCTCGGTAGGGACTATGGCTACACCTTC. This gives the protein CASSFEPGGLGRDYGYTF.

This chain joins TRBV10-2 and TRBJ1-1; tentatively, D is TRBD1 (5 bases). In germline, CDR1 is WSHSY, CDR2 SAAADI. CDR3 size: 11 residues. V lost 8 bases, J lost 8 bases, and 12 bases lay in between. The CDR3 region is CASCDSDEAFF. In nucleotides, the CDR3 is TGCGCCAGCTGCGACAGCGACGAAGCTTTCTTT.

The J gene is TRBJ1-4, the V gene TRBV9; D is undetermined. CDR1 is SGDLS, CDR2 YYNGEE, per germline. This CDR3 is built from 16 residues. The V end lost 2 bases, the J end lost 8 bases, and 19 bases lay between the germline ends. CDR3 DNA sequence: TGTGCCAGCAGCGTGAGCCCTCTAGGGATTGGCGAAAAACTGTTTTTT. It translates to CASSVSPLGIGEKLFF.

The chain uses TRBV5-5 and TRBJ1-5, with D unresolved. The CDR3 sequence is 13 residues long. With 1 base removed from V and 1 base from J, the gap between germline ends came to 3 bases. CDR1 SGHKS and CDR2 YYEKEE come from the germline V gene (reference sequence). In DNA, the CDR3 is TGTGCCAGCAGCTTGTCCAGCAATCAGCCCCAGCATTTT. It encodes CASSLSSNQPQHF.

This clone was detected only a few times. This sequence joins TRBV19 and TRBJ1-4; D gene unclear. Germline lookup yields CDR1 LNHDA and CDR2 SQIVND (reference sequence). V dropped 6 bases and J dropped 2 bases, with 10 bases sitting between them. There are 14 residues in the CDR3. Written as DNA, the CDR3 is TGTGCCAGTAGCCAAGGACCGACTAATGAAAAACTGTTTTTT. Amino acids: CASSQGPTNEKLFF.

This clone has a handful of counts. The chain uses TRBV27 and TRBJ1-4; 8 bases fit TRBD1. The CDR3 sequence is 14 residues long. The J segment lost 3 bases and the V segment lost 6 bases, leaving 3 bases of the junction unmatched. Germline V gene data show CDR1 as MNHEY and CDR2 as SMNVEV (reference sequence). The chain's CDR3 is CASRRTGSNEKLFF. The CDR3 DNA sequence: TGTGCCAGCAGGAGGACAGGGTCTAATGAAAAACTGTTTTTT.

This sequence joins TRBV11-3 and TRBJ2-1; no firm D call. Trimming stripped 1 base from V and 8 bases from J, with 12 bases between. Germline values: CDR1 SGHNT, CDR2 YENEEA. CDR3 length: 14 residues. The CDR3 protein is CASSLVHSVDEQFF. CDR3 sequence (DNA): TGTGCCAGCAGCTTAGTACATTCGGTGGATGAGCAGTTCTTC. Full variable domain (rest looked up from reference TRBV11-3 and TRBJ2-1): EAGVVQSPRYKIIEKKQPVAFWCNPISGHNTLYWYLQNLGQGPELLIRYENEEAVDDSQLPKDRFSAERLKGVDSTLKIQPAELGDSAVYLCASSLVHSVDEQFFGPGTRLTVL.

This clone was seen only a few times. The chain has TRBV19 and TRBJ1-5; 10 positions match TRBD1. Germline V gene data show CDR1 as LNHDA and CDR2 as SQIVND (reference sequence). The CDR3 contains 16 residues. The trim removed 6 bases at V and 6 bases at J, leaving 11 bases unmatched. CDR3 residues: CASRLRTGGIGQPQHF. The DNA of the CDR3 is TGTGCCAGTAGACTTCGGACAGGGGGGATCGGTCAGCCCCAGCATTTT.

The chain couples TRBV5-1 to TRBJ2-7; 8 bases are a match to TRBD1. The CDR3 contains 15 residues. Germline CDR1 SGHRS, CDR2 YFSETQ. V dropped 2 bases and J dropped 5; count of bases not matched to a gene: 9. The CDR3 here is CASSFSTQGGNEQYF. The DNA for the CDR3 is TGCGCCAGCAGCTTCAGTACACAGGGGGGAAACGAGCAGTACTTC.

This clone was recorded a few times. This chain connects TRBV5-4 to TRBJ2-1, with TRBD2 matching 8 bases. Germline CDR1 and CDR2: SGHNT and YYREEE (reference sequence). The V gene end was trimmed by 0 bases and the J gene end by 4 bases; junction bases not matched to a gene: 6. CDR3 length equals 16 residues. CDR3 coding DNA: TGTGCCAGCAGCTTGGAGGCGGGAGGCTCGTACAATGAGCAGTTCTTC. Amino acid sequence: CASSLEAGGSYNEQFF. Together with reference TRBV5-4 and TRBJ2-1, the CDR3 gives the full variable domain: ETGVTQSPTHLIKTRGQQVTLRCSSQSGHNTVSWYQQALGQGPQFIFQYYREEENGRGNFPPRFSGLQFPNYSSELNVNALELDDSALYLCASSLEAGGSYNEQFFGPGTRLTVL.

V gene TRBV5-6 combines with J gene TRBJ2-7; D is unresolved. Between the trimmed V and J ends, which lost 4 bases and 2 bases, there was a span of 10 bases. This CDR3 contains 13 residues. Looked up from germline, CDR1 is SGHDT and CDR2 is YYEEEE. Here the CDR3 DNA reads TGTGCCAGCAGCCCGGCTGGCACCTACGAGCAGTACTTC. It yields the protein CASSPAGTYEQYF.

Written as DNA, the CDR3 is TGTGCCAGCAGGCGGACAGGGAGGAGAGGCTACACCTTC. Translating it yields CASRRTGRRGYTF. The chain employs TRBV27 and TRBJ1-2; 8 bases match TRBD1. J gave up 8 bases and V 6 bases, and 8 bases lay outside the gene matches. Germline assignment: CDR1 MNHEY and CDR2 SMNVEV (reference sequence). This CDR3 comprises 13 residues.

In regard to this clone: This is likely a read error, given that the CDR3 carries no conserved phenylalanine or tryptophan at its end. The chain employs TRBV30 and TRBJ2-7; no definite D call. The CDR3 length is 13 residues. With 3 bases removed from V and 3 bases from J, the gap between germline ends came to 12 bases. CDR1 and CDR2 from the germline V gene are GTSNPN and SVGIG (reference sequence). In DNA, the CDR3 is TGTGCCTGGAGCCAATCACGTATCTACGAGCAGTACCTC. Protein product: CAWSQSRIYEQYL.

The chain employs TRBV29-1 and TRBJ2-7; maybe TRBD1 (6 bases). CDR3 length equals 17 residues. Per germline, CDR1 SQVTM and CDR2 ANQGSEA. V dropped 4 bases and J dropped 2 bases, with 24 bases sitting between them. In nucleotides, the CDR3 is TGCAGCGTTGTGACAGGTTCCGTGAGTCGGGATCCCTACGAGCAGTACTTC. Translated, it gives CSVVTGSVSRDPYEQYF.